Sequencing of this T cell receptor beta chain was carried out in a study of T-cell reconstitution after alpha-beta-depleted transplantation in children. The table lists this clonotype with many counts. Unique molecular identifiers featured in how the TCRbeta library was prepared. TCRdb re-called the PCR reads with MiXCR, one entry per CDR3 protein. Of 170,000 or so distinct CDR3 sequences listed, 6.5% to 7.5% are singletons. In germline, CDR1 is SGHTA, CDR2 FQGNSA. This CDR3 has 15 amino acids. The ends lost 5 bases at V and 4 bases at J; junction bases unmatched: 9. The chain joins TRBV7-2 to TRBJ2-7; 9 bases are a match to TRBD1. The sample in question was PBMCs from the stem cell graft donor, obtained from the stem cell graft. The receptor was isolated from a human donor who donated a stem cell graft to a child with Wiskott-Aldrich syndrome. The CDR3 sequence is CASSPRPGTGYEQYF. In DNA form, the CDR3 reads TGTGCCAGCAGCCCACGTCCCGGGACAGGGTACGAGCAGTACTTC.